The rows below give T cell receptor beta chains drawn from one sample of a study of CD8+ T cells in alopecia areata. Profiled with immunoSEQ multiplex PCR; TCRdb holds only in-frame clones, not every one. The sample lists 200,000 or so clones, 55% to 70% occurring once. Here the sequenced sample was CD4+ T cells sorted from blood, taken at week 24, from a patient treated with tofacitinib. These receptors were taken from a human donor with alopecia areata. Both conserved end residues are part of each CDR3. D genes are given only for firm matches. The size entry is marked missing in some rows and otherwise reads once, few, many or a size class.

V	size	length	J	D	DNA	CDR3
TRBV4-3	.	17	TRBJ2-7	.	TGCGCCAGCAGCCAAGACCACGCTGGGGCAGCGGCCTCCGAGCAGTACTTC	CASSQDHAGAAASEQYF
TRBV27	.	18	TRBJ2-7	TRBD2	TGTGCCAGCAGTTCACTGGCCATTCCGGGACTAGCAACGAGGGAGCAGTACTTC	CASSSLAIPGLATREQYF
TRBV5-1	.	14	TRBJ2-7	.	TGCGCCAGCAGCTTGCGGCAGGACAGCTACGAGCAGTACTTC	CASSLRQDSYEQYF
TRBV5-4	.	13	TRBJ2-7	.	TGTGCCAGCAGCCTAGACCCAGGGGAAGAGCAGTACTTC	CASSLDPGEEQYF
TRBV29-1	medium-sized	15	TRBJ2-7	TRBD1	TGCAGCGTTGACACAGGGGTGTCACCTTCCTACGAGCAGTACTTC	CSVDTGVSPSYEQYF
TRBV11-2	few	15	TRBJ2-7	.	TGTGCCAGCAGCTCCGACGGACGGAGCTCCTACGAGCAGTACTTC	CASSSDGRSSYEQYF
TRBV2	.	14	TRBJ1-2	TRBD1	TGTGCCAGCAGGAGGGGACAGGGAGGCTCTGGCTACACCTTC	CASRRGQGGSGYTF
TRBV2	.	14	TRBJ2-7	TRBD2	TGTGCCAGCAGTCGTCTAGCGGGGCCCTACGAGCAGTACTTC	CASSRLAGPYEQYF
TRBV5-6	.	15	TRBJ1-2	.	TGTGCCAGCAGTCTCCGGGACATAGGGAACTATGGCTACACCTTC	CASSLRDIGNYGYTF
TRBV7-9	.	16	TRBJ1-1	.	TGTGCCAGCAGCTTAGAACCGGGGCAGACGAACACTGAAGCTTTCTTT	CASSLEPGQTNTEAFF
TRBV27	.	15	TRBJ2-7	TRBD2	TGTGCCAGCAGTTTATTCGGCGGGAGGACCTACGAGCAGTACTTC	CASSLFGGRTYEQYF
TRBV27	.	13	TRBJ1-5	.	TGTGCCAGCAGCTGGGAGAGCAATCAGCCCCAGCATTTT	CASSWESNQPQHF
TRBV5-4	.	14	TRBJ2-5	.	TGTGCCAGCAGCTCATTGGACCAAGAAGAGACCCAGTACTTC	CASSSLDQEETQYF
TRBV29-1	few	12	TRBJ2-5	.	TGCAGCGTTGTGGGCGTGGAAGAGACCCAGTACTTC	CSVVGVEETQYF
TRBV27	.	16	TRBJ2-5	.	TGTGCCAGCAGCCCCAGGGGGTTAGCGGGACAAGAGACCCAGTACTTC	CASSPRGLAGQETQYF
TRBV25-1	.	15	TRBJ1-2	.	TGTGCCAGCAGTGGCTGGTGGGACGGACGCTATGGCTACACCTTC	CASSGWWDGRYGYTF
TRBV28	.	11	TRBJ2-7	.	TGTGCCAGCAGTAAGTCCTACGAGCAGTACTTC	CASSKSYEQYF
TRBV15	.	13	TRBJ2-7	.	TGTGCCACCAGCAGAGATTACGGCTACGAGCAGTACTTC	CATSRDYGYEQYF
TRBV23-1	.	17	TRBJ1-1	.	TGCGCCAGCAGTCAATCGGGTCGCGGCAGAACGAGCACTGAAGCTTTCTTT	CASSQSGRGRTSTEAFF
TRBV4-2	few	14	TRBJ2-5	.	TGTGCCAGCAGCGCCCTAAGCCAGTTGGAGACCCAGTACTTC	CASSALSQLETQYF
TRBV28	.	11	TRBJ1-1	.	TGTGCCAGCAGTCGGGGGTACAAAGCTTTCTTT	CASSRGYKAFF
TRBV18	.	15	TRBJ1-1	.	TGTGCCAGCTCACCACCGGGGGGCCGGAACACTGAAGCTTTCTTT	CASSPPGGRNTEAFF
TRBV7-2	few	15	TRBJ2-7	.	TGTGCCAGCAGCTTAGCGGGCGGGCAAACCTACGAGCAGTACTTC	CASSLAGGQTYEQYF
TRBV7-2	.	13	TRBJ2-1	.	TGTGCCAGCAGCTTAGTGCACTACAATGAGCAGTTCTTC	CASSLVHYNEQFF
TRBV7-2	few	13	TRBJ1-5	.	TGTGCCAGCAGCCCTAAAAGAGAGCAGCCCCAGCATTTT	CASSPKREQPQHF
TRBV25-1	.	13	TRBJ1-2	.	TGTGCCAGCAGTGGAGGGGTCCTCTATGGCTACACCTTC	CASSGGVLYGYTF
TRBV5-4	.	15	TRBJ2-4	.	TGTGCCAGCAGCTTGGATGCGGGAGCCAAAAACATTCAGTACTTC	CASSLDAGAKNIQYF
TRBV9	.	16	TRBJ1-2	TRBD1	TGTGCCAGCAGCGTAGCTACGACAGGGCAATATGAGGGCTACACCTTC	CASSVATTGQYEGYTF
TRBV11-2	.	17	TRBJ1-2	TRBD1	TGTGCCAGCAGCCCCCTGGGGACAGGGGGCGCTGGCTATGGCTACACCTTC	CASSPLGTGGAGYGYTF
TRBV6-6	.	14	TRBJ1-2	.	TGTGCCAGCAGCCCAGACGGATCCTCGTATGGCTACACCTTC	CASSPDGSSYGYTF
TRBV30	.	12	TRBJ2-3	.	TGTGCCTGGAGTCTAGCCTCAGATACGCAGTATTTT	CAWSLASDTQYF
TRBV2	.	15	TRBJ2-5	TRBD1	TGTGCCAGCAGTCTCGAGGACAGGGGGGGAAAGACCCAGTACTTC	CASSLEDRGGKTQYF
TRBV29-1	.	11	TRBJ1-3	.	TGCAGCGTCGCAACAGGGAGCACCATATATTTT	CSVATGSTIYF
TRBV5-1	.	14	TRBJ1-2	.	TGCGCCAGCAGCTCAACACAGGGTGACTATGGCTACACCTTC	CASSSTQGDYGYTF
TRBV4-3	.	15	TRBJ2-7	.	TGCGCCAGCAGCCAAGGCAGGGACGGCTCCTACGAGCAGTACTTC	CASSQGRDGSYEQYF
TRBV27	.	15	TRBJ2-4	TRBD1	TGTGCCAGCAGTTTAAGGCAGGGGGCTGGAAACATTCAGTACTTC	CASSLRQGAGNIQYF
TRBV5-4	.	16	TRBJ2-3	.	TGTGCCAGCAGCTCAGAACCTAGTCTCGGAACAGATACGCAGTATTTT	CASSSEPSLGTDTQYF
TRBV9	.	14	TRBJ2-3	.	TGTGCCAGCAGCGTAGCGAGCAACACAGATACGCAGTATTTT	CASSVASNTDTQYF
TRBV5-6	.	13	TRBJ1-1	.	TGTGCCAGCAGCTTCACAGGGCGTACTGAAGCTTTCTTT	CASSFTGRTEAFF
TRBV29-1	.	15	TRBJ1-1	.	TGCAGCGTTGTAGCGGGGGGTTCTGGAAACACTGAAGCTTTCTTT	CSVVAGGSGNTEAFF
TRBV2	few	11	TRBJ2-1	.	TGTGCCAGCAGCATATACAATGAGCAGTTCTTC	CASSIYNEQFF
TRBV7-3	.	13	TRBJ1-1	.	TGTGCCAGCAGGGGAAGTCCGAACACTGAAGCTTTCTTT	CASRGSPNTEAFF